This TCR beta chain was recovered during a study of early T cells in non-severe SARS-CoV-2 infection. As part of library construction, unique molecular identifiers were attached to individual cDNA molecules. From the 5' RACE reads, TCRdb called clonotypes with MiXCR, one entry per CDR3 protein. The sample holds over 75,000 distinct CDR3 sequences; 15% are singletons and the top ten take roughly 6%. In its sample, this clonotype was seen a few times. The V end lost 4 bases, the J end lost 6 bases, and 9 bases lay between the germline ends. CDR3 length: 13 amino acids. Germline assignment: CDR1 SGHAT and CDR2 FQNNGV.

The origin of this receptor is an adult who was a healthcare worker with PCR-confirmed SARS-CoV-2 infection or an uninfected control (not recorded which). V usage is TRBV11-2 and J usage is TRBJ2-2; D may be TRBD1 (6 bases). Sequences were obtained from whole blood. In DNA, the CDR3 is TGTGCCAGCAGCTCCGACAGGTCCGGGGAGCTGTTTTTT. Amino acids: CASSSDRSGELFF.